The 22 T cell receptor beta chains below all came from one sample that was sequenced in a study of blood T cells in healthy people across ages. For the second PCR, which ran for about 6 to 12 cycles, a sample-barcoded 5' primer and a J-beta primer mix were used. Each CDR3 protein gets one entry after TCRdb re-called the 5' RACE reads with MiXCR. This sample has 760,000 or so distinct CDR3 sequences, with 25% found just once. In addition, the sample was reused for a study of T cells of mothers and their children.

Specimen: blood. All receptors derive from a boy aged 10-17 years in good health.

For the CDR3, the DNA is TGCAGTGCTAGATCCAGTGAGGGACTCTCCGAGCAGTACTTC. Protein sequence: CSARSSEGLSEQYF. This rearrangement joins TRBV20-1 to TRBJ2-5; perhaps TRBD2 as D (6 bases). The J call may be faulty, since TRBJ2-7 better matches the DNA end. CDR1 is DFQATT and CDR2 is SNEGSKA in the germline V gene (reference sequence). The CDR3 spans 14 residues.

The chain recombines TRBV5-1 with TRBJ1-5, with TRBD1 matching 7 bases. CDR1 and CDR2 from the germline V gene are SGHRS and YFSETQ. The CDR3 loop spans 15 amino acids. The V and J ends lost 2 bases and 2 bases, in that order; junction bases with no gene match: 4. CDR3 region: CASSFTGAGNQPQHF. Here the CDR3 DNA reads TGCGCCAGCAGCTTTACAGGGGCTGGCAATCAGCCCCAGCATTTT.

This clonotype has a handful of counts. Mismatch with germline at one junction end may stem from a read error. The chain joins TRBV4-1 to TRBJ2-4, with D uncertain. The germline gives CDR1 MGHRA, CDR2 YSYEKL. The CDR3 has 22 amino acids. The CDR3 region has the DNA TGCGTCAGCAGCCAAGAACGGCCGAGGTTGGCAGCTTCGGGCGGAGCCAAAAACATTCAGTACTTC. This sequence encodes CVSSQERPRLAASGGAKNIQYF.

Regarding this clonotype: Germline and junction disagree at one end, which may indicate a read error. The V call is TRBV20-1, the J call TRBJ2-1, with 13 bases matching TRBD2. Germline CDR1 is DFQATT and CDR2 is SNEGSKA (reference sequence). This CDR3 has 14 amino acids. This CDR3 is CSARGTSGTGEQYF. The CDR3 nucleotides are TGCAGTGCCCGAGGGACTAGCGGGACCGGCGAGCAATACTTC.

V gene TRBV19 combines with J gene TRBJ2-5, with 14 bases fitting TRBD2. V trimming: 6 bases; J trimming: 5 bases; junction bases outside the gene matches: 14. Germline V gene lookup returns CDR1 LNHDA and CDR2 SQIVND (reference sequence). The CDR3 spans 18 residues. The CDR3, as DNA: TGTGCCAGTAGGCGGGGCTCGACTAGCGGGAGGGCCTTGGAGACCCAGTACTTC. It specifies CASRRGSTSGRALETQYF.

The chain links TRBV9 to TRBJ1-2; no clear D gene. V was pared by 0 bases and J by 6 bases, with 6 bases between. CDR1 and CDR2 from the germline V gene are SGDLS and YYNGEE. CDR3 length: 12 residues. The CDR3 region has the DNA TGTGCCAGCAGCGTAGGGGGAGATGGCTACACCTTC. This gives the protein CASSVGGDGYTF.

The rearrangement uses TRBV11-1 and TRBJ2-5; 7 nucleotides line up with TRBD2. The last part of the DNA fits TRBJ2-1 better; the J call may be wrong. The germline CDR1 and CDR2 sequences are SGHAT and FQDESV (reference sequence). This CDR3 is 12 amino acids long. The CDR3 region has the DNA TGTGCCAGCGGGGAGGGGAACAATGAGCAGTTCTTC. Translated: CASGEGNNEQFF.

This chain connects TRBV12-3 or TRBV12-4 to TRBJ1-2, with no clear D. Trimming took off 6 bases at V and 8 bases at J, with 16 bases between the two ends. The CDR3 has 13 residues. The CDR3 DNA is TGTGCCAGCAGCGCGGCAGAGGCCTCCGGCTACACCTTC. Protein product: CASSAAEASGYTF.

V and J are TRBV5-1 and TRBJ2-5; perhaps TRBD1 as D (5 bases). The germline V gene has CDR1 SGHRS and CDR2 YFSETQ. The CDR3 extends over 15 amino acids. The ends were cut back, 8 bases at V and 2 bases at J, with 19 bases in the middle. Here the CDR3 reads CASSQGQGTQETQYF. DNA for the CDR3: TGCGCCAGTAGCCAAGGGCAGGGCACACAAGAGACCCAGTACTTC. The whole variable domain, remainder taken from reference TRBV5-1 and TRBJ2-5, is KAGVTQTPRYLIKTRGQQVTLSCSPISGHRSVSWYQQTPGQGLQFLFEYFSETQRNKGNFPGRFSGRQFSNSRSEMNVSTLELGDSALYLCASSQGQGTQETQYFGPGTRLLVL.

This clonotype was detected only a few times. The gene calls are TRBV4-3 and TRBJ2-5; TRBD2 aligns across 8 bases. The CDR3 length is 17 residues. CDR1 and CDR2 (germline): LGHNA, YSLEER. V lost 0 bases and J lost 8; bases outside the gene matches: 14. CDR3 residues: CASSQEWAGTSLVTQYF. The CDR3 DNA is TGCGCCAGCAGCCAAGAATGGGCAGGGACTAGTCTAGTAACCCAGTACTTC.

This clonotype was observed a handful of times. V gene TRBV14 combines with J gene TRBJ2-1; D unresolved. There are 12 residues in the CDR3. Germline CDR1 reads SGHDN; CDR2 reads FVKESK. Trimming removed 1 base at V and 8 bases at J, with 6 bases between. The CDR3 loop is CASSQGRYEQFF. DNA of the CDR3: TGTGCCAGCAGCCAAGGAAGGTATGAGCAGTTCTTC.

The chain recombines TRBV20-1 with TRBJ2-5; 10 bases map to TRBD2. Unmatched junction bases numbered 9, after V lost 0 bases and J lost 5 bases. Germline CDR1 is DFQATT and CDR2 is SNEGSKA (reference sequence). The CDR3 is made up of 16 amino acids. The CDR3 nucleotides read TGCAGTGCTAGAGACGGTAGAGCGGGAGGGGTGGAGACCCAGTACTTC. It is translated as CSARDGRAGGVETQYF.

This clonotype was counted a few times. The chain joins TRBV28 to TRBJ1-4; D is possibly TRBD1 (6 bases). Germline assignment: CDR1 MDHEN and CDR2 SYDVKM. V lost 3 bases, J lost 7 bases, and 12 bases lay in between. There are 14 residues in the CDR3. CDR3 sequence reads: CASSFSGASEKLFF. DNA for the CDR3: TGTGCCAGCAGTTTCTCGGGGGCGTCTGAAAAACTGTTTTTT.

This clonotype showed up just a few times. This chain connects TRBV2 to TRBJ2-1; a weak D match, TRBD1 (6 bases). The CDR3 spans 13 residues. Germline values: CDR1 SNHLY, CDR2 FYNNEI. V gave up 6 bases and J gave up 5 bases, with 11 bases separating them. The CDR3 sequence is CASSWTEDNEQFF. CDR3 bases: TGTGCCAGCAGCTGGACAGAGGACAATGAGCAGTTCTTC.

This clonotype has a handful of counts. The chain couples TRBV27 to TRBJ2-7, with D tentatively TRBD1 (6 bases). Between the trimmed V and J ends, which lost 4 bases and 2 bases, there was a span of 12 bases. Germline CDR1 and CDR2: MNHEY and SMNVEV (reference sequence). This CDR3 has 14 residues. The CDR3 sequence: CASSSQGRPYEQYF. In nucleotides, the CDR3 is TGTGCCAGCAGTTCACAGGGCCGGCCCTACGAGCAGTACTTC.

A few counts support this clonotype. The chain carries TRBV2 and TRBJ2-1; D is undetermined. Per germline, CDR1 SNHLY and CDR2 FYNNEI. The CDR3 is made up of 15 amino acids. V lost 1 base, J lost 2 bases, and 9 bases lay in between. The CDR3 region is CASSEDLPPYNEQFF. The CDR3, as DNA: TGTGCCAGCAGTGAAGATCTTCCCCCCTACAATGAGCAGTTCTTC.

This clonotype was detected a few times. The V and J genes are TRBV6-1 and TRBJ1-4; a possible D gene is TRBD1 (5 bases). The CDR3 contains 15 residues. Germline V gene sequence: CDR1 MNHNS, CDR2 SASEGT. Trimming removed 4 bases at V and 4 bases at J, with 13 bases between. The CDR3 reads CASSGGAGLNEKLFF. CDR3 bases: TGTGCCAGCAGTGGAGGGGCCGGACTTAATGAAAAACTGTTTTTT.

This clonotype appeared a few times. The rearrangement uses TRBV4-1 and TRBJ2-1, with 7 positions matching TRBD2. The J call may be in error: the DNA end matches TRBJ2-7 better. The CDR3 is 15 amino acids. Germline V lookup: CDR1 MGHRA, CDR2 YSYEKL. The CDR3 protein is CASSLHIERGYEQYF. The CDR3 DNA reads TGCGCCAGCAGCCTTCACATAGAGCGGGGATACGAGCAGTACTTC.

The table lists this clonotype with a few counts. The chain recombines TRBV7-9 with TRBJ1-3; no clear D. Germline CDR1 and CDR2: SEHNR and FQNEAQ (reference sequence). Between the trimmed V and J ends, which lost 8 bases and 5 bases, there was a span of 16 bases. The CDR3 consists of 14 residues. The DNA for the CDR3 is TGTGCCAGCGAAGGGTATTCTCCACGAAACACCATATATTTT. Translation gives CASEGYSPRNTIYF.

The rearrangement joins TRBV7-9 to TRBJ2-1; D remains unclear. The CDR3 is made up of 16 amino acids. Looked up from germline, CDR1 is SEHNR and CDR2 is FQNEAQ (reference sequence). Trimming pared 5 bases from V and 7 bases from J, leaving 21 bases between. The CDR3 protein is CASSPPSSVRWNEQFF. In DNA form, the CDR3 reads TGTGCCAGCAGCCCACCTTCCTCTGTGCGGTGGAATGAGCAGTTCTTC.

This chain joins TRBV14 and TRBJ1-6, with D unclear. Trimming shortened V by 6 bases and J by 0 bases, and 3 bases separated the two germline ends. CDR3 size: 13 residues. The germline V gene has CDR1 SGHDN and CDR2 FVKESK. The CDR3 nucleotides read TGTGCCAGCAGGGGCTCCTATAATTCACCCCTCCACTTT. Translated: CASRGSYNSPLHF.

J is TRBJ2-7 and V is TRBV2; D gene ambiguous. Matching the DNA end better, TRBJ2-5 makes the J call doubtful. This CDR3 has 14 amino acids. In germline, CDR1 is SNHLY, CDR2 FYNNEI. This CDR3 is CASRVETNQETQYF. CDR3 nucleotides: TGTGCCAGCAGGGTGGAAACAAACCAAGAGACCCAGTACTTC.